This T cell receptor (beta chain) was profiled in a study of blood T cells in healthy people across ages. Findings and limits, study-wide: Measured against age, TCR beta diversity per million T cells decreased in a roughly linear manner.

Alongside a J-beta primer mix, a sample-barcoded 5' primer served in a second PCR lasting roughly 7 to 11 cycles. TCRdb fed the 5' RACE reads into MiXCR, producing one record per CDR3 protein. The sample includes around 1,900,000 distinct CDR3 sequences, more than 35% of them seen just once. Details on this clonotype: Its specificity is unknown.

Material for sequencing was blood. The receptor was isolated from a human donor in good health.

In DNA form, the CDR3 reads TGCAGTGCTAGGTTGCAGGGGAATGAAAAACTGTTTTTT. Its translation is CSARLQGNEKLFF. The chain links TRBV20-1 to TRBJ1-4; a possible D gene is TRBD1 (6 bases). V lost 3 bases to trimming and J lost 5 bases, with 10 bases between them. Per the germline V gene, CDR1 is DFQATT and CDR2 is SNEGSKA (reference sequence). This CDR3 comprises 13 residues.